Only a few counts were recorded for the clone carrying this TCR beta chain. The investigators amplified TCR beta CDR3 regions from RNA transcripts. The study used the HTBI primer set for a first-round RT-PCR of the TCR CDR3. TCRdb re-derived calls from the multiplex PCR reads in MiXCR, one entry per CDR3 protein. The sample has 600,000 to 700,000 distinct CDR3 sequences; 45% are singletons. The source of the sample is a study of T cells in Graves' hyperthyroidism and ophthalmopathy. The CDR3 covers 18 residues. Germline CDR1 is SEHNR and CDR2 is FQNEAQ (reference sequence). Trimming removed 7 bases at V and 2 bases at J, with 24 bases between.

Specimen: peripheral blood or thyroid tissue (not recorded which). This TCR derives from an adult man with Graves' disease, either hyperthyroidism or ophthalmopathy (not recorded which). The V call is TRBV7-9, the J call TRBJ1-3; D unclear. The CDR3 loop is CASTPRNGPSLTGNTIYF. Written as DNA, the CDR3 is TGTGCCAGCACCCCCAGGAACGGACCATCGCTAACTGGAAACACCATATATTTT.